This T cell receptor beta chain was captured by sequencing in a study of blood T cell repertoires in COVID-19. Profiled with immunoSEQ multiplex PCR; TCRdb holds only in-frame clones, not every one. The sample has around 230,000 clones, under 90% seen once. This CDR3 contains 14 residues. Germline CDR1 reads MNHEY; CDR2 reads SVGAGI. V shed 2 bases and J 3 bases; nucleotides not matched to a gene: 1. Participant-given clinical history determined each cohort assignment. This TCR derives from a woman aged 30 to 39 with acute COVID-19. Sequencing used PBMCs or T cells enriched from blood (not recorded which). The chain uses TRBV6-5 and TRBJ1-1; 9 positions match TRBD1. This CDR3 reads CASSYTGGDTEAFF. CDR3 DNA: TGTGCCAGCAGTTACACAGGGGGCGACACTGAAGCTTTCTTT.